This T cell receptor (beta chain) was sequenced in a study of T cells in women clearing cervical HPV infection (dated by TCRdb to 2016 to 2019). Regarding the research as a whole: Cases were about two dozen women with histologically confirmed HPV16-related CIN3 or worse, including a couple of invasive cancers. The 20 to 25 controls were women who cleared a single incident HPV16 infection within 12 months without developing precancer or cancer. Case blood was taken at the visit when the lesion was first identified, whereas control blood was taken when infection was no longer detected. For cases, the median interval between lesion detection and blood sampling was roughly 150 days, with an interquartile range of about 85 to 210 days. Because only a few women had HLA typing data, the possibility that HLA type acted as a confounder could not be ruled out. This exploratory proof-of-principle case-control study, nested within the Guanacaste HPV Natural History Study in Costa Rica, compared TCR repertoires among women with different cervical HPV16 outcomes. Cases were matched to controls by age within five years and by the year the sample was collected. Cases had a median age of roughly 30 years compared with 37 to 45 for controls, and baseline characteristics showed no significant differences between the groups. The parent cohort enrolled roughly 9,400 women aged 18 or older in Guanacaste, Costa Rica, in 1993 to 1994 and followed the women for around seven years. Quality controls consisted of five blinded duplicates per group, for a total of about 60 samples made up of around 50 participants and approximately 10 replicates. What the research found in general, with its limitations: Cases were distinguished from controls with an estimated AUC of approximately 0.8 by random forest classifiers combining richness and V gene abundances. T-cell numbers per sample were unknown, so richness differences could reflect varying T-cell content rather than repertoire biology. CIN3+ cases had significantly higher TCR repertoire richness than controls across sequencing depths, but evenness did not differ between the groups. Lower TRBV6-7 relative abundance was observed in cases than in controls (around 0.1% versus 0.15%; Bonferroni P = 0.0008). The cross-sectional design could not show whether the associations came before the infection or were a result of it, and neither effector/memory subsets nor HPV-specific T cells were isolated.

TCR beta CDR3 regions were amplified by multiplex PCR using the immunoSEQ assay from an average of about 1,200 ng genomic DNA per sample. To correct primer bias, the assay used a complete synthetic TCR repertoire to set an amplification baseline. Amplicons were sequenced on the Illumina platform. As for the authors' bioinformatics: Sequence errors were corrected by clustering with frequency ratios and a modified nearest-neighbor algorithm, and the sequences were then analyzed in the immunoSEQ Analyzer using IMGT gene definitions. At each rarefaction depth, TCR richness and evenness were averaged over 20 rarefaction repeats, and samples with fewer sequences than the depth were excluded. V, D and J gene relative abundances were compared between groups with Wilcoxon rank sum tests, applying FDR correction. For the blinded duplicates, the intraclass correlation was 95% to 96% for TCR richness and averaged about 75% across 70 or so gene segments. TCRdb took this table from immuneACCESS and kept in-frame rearrangements with V and J called. Such tables lack part of the clones; where checked against another copy, unresolved V genes explain under half of the gap, and the rest is unexplained. The V and J calls and clone size come from that table; D and trimming were worked out from the DNA. This sample's table has entries for about 32,000 clones. Less than 8.5% of the sample belongs to the ten largest clones.

Worth noting for this clone: Its antigen remains unidentified. The observed sequence ends 3 residues before the CDR3 terminus, with the missing tail filled in from the germline J gene.

Every participant had a single incident cervical HPV16 infection, and women with prevalent HPV16 infections were excluded. Cervical HPV DNA was detected with MY09/MY11 PCR, and genotyping was done by dot-blot hybridization. Around 15 mL of heparinized blood was centrifuged, after which the buffy coat was aliquoted, frozen at -30 degrees C, and then stored at -80 degrees C. Genomic DNA was extracted from buffy coat specimens using QIAGEN kits. V was cut back by 7 bases and J by 3 bases, leaving a gap of 13 bases between them. The CDR3 starts with the cysteine, ends with the phenylalanine, and has 13 residues. The DNA covers only part of the CDR3, 30 bases in frame from base 1. Taken from the germline V gene (reference sequence), the CDR1 and CDR2 loops are LNHDA and SQIVND.

Input material: blood buffy coat. This receptor was obtained from a woman between 18 and 69 years old with a cervical HPV16 infection that either progressed to CIN3+ or cleared (not recorded which). The sequence is built from TRBV19 and TRBJ2-7; the D gene is perhaps TRBD2, on 5 matching bases. The CDR3: CASKLSGGYEQYF. The sequenced part of the CDR3 DNA is TGTGCCAGTAAGTTGTCAGGAGGCTACGAG.